This T cell receptor (beta chain) emerged from a study of metastatic and nonmetastatic thyroid tumors. Turning to the study itself: It was across blood and tumor or nodule tissue from malignant and benign thyroid patients that repertoires were compared. General study results and limits: It was reportedly found that TCR beta diversity was significantly higher in malignant thyroid tumors than in benign nodules, a difference seen in both blood and tumor samples.

This clone was seen a few times. Its antigen is still unknown. All patients were untreated before thyroid surgery. Trimming shortened V by 0 bases and J by 2 bases, and 9 bases separated the two germline ends. CDR3 length: 15 amino acids. Per germline, CDR1 MNHGY and CDR2 SVAAGI. TCRdb reassembled clones from the PCR reads with MiXCR. The sample consists of about 14,000 clones, roughly 33% of them appearing once. The specimen sequenced was tumor tissue. The chain couples TRBV6-9 to TRBJ2-3, with D hard to call. The TCR sequence derives from a female donor with papillary thyroid cancer or a benign thyroid nodule (not recorded which). Some clones in this sample may be carry-over from other donors' samples. The CDR3 reads CASSYSGSYTDTQYF. CDR3 DNA sequence: TGTGCCAGCAGTTATTCGGGATCCTACACAGATACGCAGTATTTT.